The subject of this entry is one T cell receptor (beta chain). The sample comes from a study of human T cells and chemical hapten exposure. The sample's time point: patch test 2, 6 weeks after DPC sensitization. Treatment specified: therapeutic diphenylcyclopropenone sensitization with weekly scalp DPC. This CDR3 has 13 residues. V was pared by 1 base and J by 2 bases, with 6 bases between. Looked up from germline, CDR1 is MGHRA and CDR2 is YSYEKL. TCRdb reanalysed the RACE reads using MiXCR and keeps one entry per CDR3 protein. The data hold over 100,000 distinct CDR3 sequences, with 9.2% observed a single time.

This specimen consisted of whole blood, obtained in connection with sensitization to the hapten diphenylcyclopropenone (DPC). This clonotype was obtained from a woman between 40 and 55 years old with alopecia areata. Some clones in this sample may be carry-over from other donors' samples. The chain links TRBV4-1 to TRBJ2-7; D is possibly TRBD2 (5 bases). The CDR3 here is CASSQGRPYEQYF. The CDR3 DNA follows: TGCGCCAGCAGCCAAGGGAGGCCCTACGAGCAGTACTTC.